Below are 22 T cell receptor beta chains sequenced from a single sample in a study of vaccination and CD4 T cells after COVID-19. Treatment in this sample: roughly 11-day PBMC culture with coronavirus spike peptide pools or control peptides (ViraFEST assay). An Oncomine TCR Beta short-read assay was used to sequence the DNA from cultured CD4+ T cells. TCRdb recomputed calls from the PCR reads with MiXCR, one row per CDR3 protein. The sample comprises over 11,000 distinct CDR3 sequences, more than 40% of which are singletons, and about a sixth rests with the top ten. No antigen is known for these receptors. Sequences were obtained from cultured CD4+ T cells from blood. The origin of the receptors is a human donor with COVID-19.

V usage is TRBV12-3 or TRBV12-4 and J usage is TRBJ2-2, with D perhaps being TRBD1 or TRBD2 (5 bases each). The CDR3 totals 13 residues. V lost 5 bases and J lost 6, with 10 bases in between. The CDR3 loop is CASSRDVAGELFF. In DNA form, the CDR3 reads TGTGCCAGCAGTCGGGACGTAGCCGGGGAGCTGTTTTTT.

CDR3: CASSLGGWGANVLTF. CDR3 coding DNA: TGTGCCAGCAGCTTAGGGGGGTGGGGGGCCAACGTCCTGACTTTC. The chain is built from TRBV11-3 and TRBJ2-6; the D gene could be TRBD1 or TRBD2 (5 bases each). The V end was cut by 1 base, the J end by 4 bases, with 8 bases between. Germline V gene data show CDR1 as SGHNT and CDR2 as YENEEA. This CDR3 contains 15 residues.

This chain links TRBV19 with TRBJ2-7, with 13 bases that match TRBD2. Germline loops: CDR1 LNHDA, CDR2 SQIVND (reference sequence). V shed 3 bases and J 7 bases; nucleotides not matched to a gene: 3. The CDR3 has 14 residues. CDR3 loop: CASSIRLAGGEQYF. The CDR3, as DNA: TGTGCCAGTAGTATTCGACTAGCGGGGGGTGAGCAGTACTTC.

The chain recombines TRBV6-1 with TRBJ1-2, with D tentatively TRBD1 (6 bases). The CDR3 consists of 14 residues. Trimming removed 3 bases at V and 6 bases at J, with 14 bases between. CDR1 MNHNS and CDR2 SASEGT come from the germline V gene. The chain's CDR3 is CASSDLGAWHGYTF. CDR3 DNA sequence: TGTGCCAGCAGTGATCTGGGGGCGTGGCATGGCTACACCTTC.

The V call is TRBV6-2 or TRBV6-3, the J call TRBJ2-2; 8 bases are shared with TRBD1. The CDR3 runs 14 residues. V gave up 6 bases and J gave up 4 bases; unmatched junction bases: 4. Germline CDR1 MNHEY, CDR2 SVGEGT. The CDR3 sequence is CASRLQGGTGELFF. CDR3 coding DNA: TGTGCCAGCAGGTTACAGGGGGGCACCGGGGAGCTGTTTTTT.

The chain couples TRBV28 to TRBJ1-1; 8 positions match TRBD1. Germline loops: CDR1 MDHEN, CDR2 SYDVKM. CDR3 length: 18 amino acids. The V and J ends lost 5 bases and 1 base, in that order; junction bases with no gene match: 15. CDR3 sequence reads: CASSTIGQGGVGNTEAFF. CDR3 nucleotides: TGTGCCAGCAGTACAATAGGACAGGGCGGTGTCGGGAACACTGAAGCTTTCTTT.

The chain uses TRBV7-3 and TRBJ2-5; D gene uncertain. This CDR3 is 13 amino acids long. Germline V gene sequence: CDR1 SGHTA, CDR2 FQGTGA. V shed 1 base and J shed 4 bases, with 7 bases lying between them. DNA of the CDR3: TGTGCCAGCAGCTTAAGTCTCTCAGAGACCCAGTACTTC. Translated: CASSLSLSETQYF.

The V gene is TRBV7-4, the J gene TRBJ2-1, with 7 positions matching TRBD1. Germline loops: CDR1 SGHVT, CDR2 SQSDAQ. The ends lost 5 bases at V and 3 bases at J; junction bases unmatched: 4. The CDR3 spans 14 residues. The CDR3 DNA follows: TGTGCCAGCAGCGTACGGGACAGCTACAATGAGCAGTTCTTC. Its translation is CASSVRDSYNEQFF.

There are a few counts of this clonotype. The CDR3: CSAPRGLQETQYF. Written as DNA, the CDR3 is TGCAGTGCTCCGCGGGGCTTACAAGAGACCCAGTACTTC. The chain links TRBV20-1 to TRBJ2-5; maybe TRBD2 (6 bases). Germline CDR1 reads DFQATT; CDR2 reads SNEGSKA (reference sequence). CDR3 length: 13 residues. Trimming took off 5 bases at V and 2 bases at J, with 12 bases between the two ends.

The chain couples TRBV2 to TRBJ2-1; 14 positions agree with TRBD2. CDR3 length equals 17 residues. The germline V gene has CDR1 SNHLY and CDR2 FYNNEI. Germline trimming cut 7 bases from V and 0 bases from J; bases unmatched to any gene: 5. For the CDR3, the DNA is TGTGCCAGCAAGGGACTAGCGGGGGCAAGCTCCTACAATGAGCAGTTCTTC. Encoded protein: CASKGLAGASSYNEQFF.

This clonotype was observed a few times. The chain combines TRBV7-6 with TRBJ2-3; the D gene is possibly TRBD1 (5 bases). V dropped 1 base and J dropped 4 bases, with 6 bases sitting between them. This CDR3 is 13 amino acids long. CDR1 is SGHVS and CDR2 is FNYEAQ in the germline V gene. In DNA form, the CDR3 reads TGTGCCAGCAGCTTAGAAGGGGCAGATACGCAGTATTTT. This encodes CASSLEGADTQYF.

There are a few counts of this clonotype. The chain recombines TRBV29-1 with TRBJ1-2; 7 bases map to TRBD1. This CDR3 is 13 amino acids long. Germline V gives CDR1 SQVTM, CDR2 ANQGSEA. Trimming took 4 bases from V and 5 from J; bases not matched to a gene: 7. The chain's CDR3 is CSVAPQQGYGYTF. CDR3 DNA: TGCAGCGTTGCCCCTCAACAGGGGTATGGCTACACCTTC. The variable domain in full, with the rest retrieved from reference TRBV29-1 and TRBJ1-2, is SAVISQKPSRDICQRGTSLTIQCQVDSQVTMMFWYRQQPGQSLTLIATANQGSEATYESGFVIDKFPISRPNLTFSTLTVSNMSPEDSSIYLCSVAPQQGYGYTFGSGTRLTVV.

The CDR3: CASGHTESGNTIYF. In DNA, the CDR3 is TGTGCTAGTGGCCATACAGAGTCTGGAAACACCATATATTTT. The chain employs TRBV12-5 and TRBJ1-3; D is undetermined. Trimming stripped 6 bases from V and 1 base from J, with 10 bases between. CDR3 length: 14 amino acids. Germline CDR1 LGHNT, CDR2 FRNRAP.

The CDR3 DNA follows: TGTGCCAGCAGCGTAGTACCCAGGAACACTGAAGCTTTCTTT. Encoded protein: CASSVVPRNTEAFF. J is TRBJ1-1 and V is TRBV9; D is unresolved. V lost 0 bases, J lost 1 base, and 7 bases lay in between. Germline values: CDR1 SGDLS, CDR2 YYNGEE. The CDR3 covers 14 residues.

The chain combines TRBV11-3 with TRBJ2-7; no clear D gene. Germline V CDR1 and CDR2: SGHNT, YENEEA. V was shortened by 5 bases and J by 0 bases, with 8 bases between the two germline ends. The CDR3 runs 13 residues. CDR3 sequence (DNA): TGTGCCAGCAGCGGATACGTCTCCTACGAGCAGTACTTC. Translation: CASSGYVSYEQYF.

V is TRBV6-1 and J is TRBJ2-7; tentatively, D is TRBD1 (5 bases). The CDR3 has 15 residues. CDR1 and CDR2 from the germline V gene are MNHNS and SASEGT. The ends were cut back, 3 bases at V and 2 bases at J, with 14 bases in the middle. The CDR3 DNA sequence: TGTGCCAGCAGTGACGTATCAGGGTATGCCTACGAGCAGTACTTC. This sequence encodes CASSDVSGYAYEQYF.

This chain connects TRBV19 to TRBJ2-7, with 11 bases fitting TRBD1. Losses at the gene ends were 4 bases for V and 3 bases for J; bases not matched to a gene: 5. The CDR3 totals 15 residues. Germline values: CDR1 LNHDA, CDR2 SQIVND (reference sequence). The CDR3 loop reads CASSRGQGVGYEQYF. The DNA for the CDR3 is TGTGCCAGTAGTAGGGGACAGGGGGTAGGCTACGAGCAGTACTTC.

The CDR3: CASSKQGLNNSPLHF. In nucleotides, the CDR3 is TGTGCCAGCAGCAAGCAGGGCTTAAATAATTCACCCCTCCACTTT. The genes are TRBV7-8 and TRBJ1-6; perhaps TRBD1 as D (5 bases). V was clipped by 5 bases and J by 5 bases, with 13 bases between them. The length of the CDR3 is 15 residues. Germline loops: CDR1 SGHVS, CDR2 FQNEAQ.

CDR3 DNA sequence: TGTGCCAGTAGTTCGCTCTCAGGGAAGACCCAGTACTTC. Protein sequence: CASSSLSGKTQYF. The J gene is TRBJ2-5, the V gene TRBV19; D possibly corresponds to TRBD1 (5 bases). Germline CDR1 and CDR2: LNHDA and SQIVND (reference sequence). The V end was cut by 5 bases, the J end by 6 bases, with 13 bases between. The CDR3 extends over 13 amino acids.

The genes are TRBV12-3 or TRBV12-4 and TRBJ2-2; possibly TRBD1 for D (5 bases). Trimming cost V 3 bases and J 1 base, with 6 bases left between them. The CDR3 has 14 residues. CDR3 bases: TGTGCCAGCAGTTTTGGACAGAACACCGGGGAGCTGTTTTTT. This gives the protein CASSFGQNTGELFF.

The chain is built from TRBV6-1 and TRBJ2-3, with a weak D call TRBD2 (6 bases). V lost 7 bases and J lost 6, with 23 bases in between. The CDR3 sequence is 16 residues long. Germline CDR1 and CDR2: MNHNS and SASEGT. The CDR3 sequence is CASIFGVEHRGDTQYF. The CDR3 DNA reads as TGTGCCAGCATCTTCGGCGTTGAACACCGGGGGGATACGCAGTATTTT.

In its sample, this clonotype was seen a few times. V usage is TRBV11-3 and J usage is TRBJ2-3, with D unresolved. The germline V and J ends were trimmed by 1 base and 3 bases, with 14 bases remaining between them. CDR1 SGHNT and CDR2 YENEEA come from the germline V gene. This CDR3 is 16 amino acids long. The CDR3 bases are TGTGCCAGCAGCTTAGCTCCCGGGTCCTCAACAGATACGCAGTATTTT. Protein: CASSLAPGSSTDTQYF.